Listed below are T cell receptor beta chains from one sample, sequenced in a study of shared clonotypes between healthy human individuals. Assay used: immunoSEQ multiplex PCR; TCRdb lists only in-frame clones, some missing. This sample carries around 2,000,000 clones, approximately 95% of them seen once, and the ten largest clones take more than 0.9%. Specimen: naive CD8+ T cells sorted from blood. The receptor source for this set is a man between 18 and 29 years old in good health. Both conserved end residues are part of each CDR3. The order of the fields is CDR3 length, J gene, V gene, D gene, clone size, CDR3 protein, CDR3 DNA. The D gene is left open where the match is weak. The size of a clone is reported for some rows only, either as once, few or many, or as a class for expanded clones.

16	TRBJ2-1	TRBV7-2	NA	once	CASSTPPGHLYNEQFF	TGTGCCAGCAGCACACCACCGGGACATCTCTACAATGAGCAGTTCTTC
15	TRBJ2-6	TRBV28	NA	NA	CASSFWGSGANVLTF	TGTGCCAGCAGTTTTTGGGGCTCTGGGGCCAACGTCCTGACTTTC
15	TRBJ2-7	TRBV7-2	TRBD2	NA	CASSSGLAGGYEQYF	TGTGCCAGCAGCTCAGGACTAGCGGGCGGTTACGAGCAGTACTTC
15	TRBJ2-3	TRBV5-6	NA	NA	CASSIGPAIRDTQYF	TGTGCCAGCAGCATAGGGCCGGCCATAAGGGATACGCAGTATTTT
14	TRBJ2-2	TRBV7-9	TRBD1	NA	CASRSTGGSRELFF	TGTGCCAGCAGATCCACAGGGGGAAGTAGGGAGCTGTTTTTT
16	TRBJ2-5	TRBV14	NA	NA	CASSQGFQNSQETQYF	TGTGCCAGCAGCCAAGGTTTCCAGAATTCCCAAGAGACCCAGTACTTC
13	TRBJ2-7	TRBV27	NA	NA	CASSFGHTYEQYF	TGTGCCAGCAGTTTCGGACACACCTACGAGCAGTACTTC
15	TRBJ1-2	TRBV5-1	NA	NA	CASSLSEGGSYGYTF	TGCGCCAGCAGCTTGTCTGAGGGGGGGAGCTATGGCTACACCTTC
15	TRBJ2-7	TRBV27	NA	NA	CASSLSIEEIYEQYF	TGTGCCAGCAGTTTATCGATCGAGGAGATCTACGAGCAGTACTTC
17	TRBJ2-5	TRBV10-3	TRBD2	NA	CAISESMTSGHQETQYF	TGTGCCATCAGTGAGTCGATGACTAGCGGGCACCAAGAGACCCAGTACTTC
13	TRBJ2-3	TRBV19	TRBD2	NA	CAISGRSTDTQYF	TGTGCCATAAGCGGGAGGTCCACAGATACGCAGTATTTT
15	TRBJ1-1	TRBV6-5	NA	NA	CASSPWGGGGPEAFF	TGTGCCAGCAGTCCGTGGGGGGGCGGGGGACCAGAAGCTTTCTTT
14	TRBJ1-5	TRBV9	NA	NA	CASSVSYLGQPQHF	TGTGCCAGCAGCGTCTCGTATCTTGGCCAGCCCCAGCATTTT
16	TRBJ2-1	TRBV6-4	NA	NA	CASSDIPGVGYNEQFF	TGTGCCAGCAGTGACATCCCAGGGGTCGGCTACAATGAGCAGTTCTTC
14	TRBJ2-7	TRBV4-1	NA	NA	CASSQERQSYEQYF	TGCGCCAGCAGCCAAGAGCGGCAATCCTACGAGCAGTACTTC
15	TRBJ2-7	TRBV7-6	TRBD1	NA	CASSPATGGYYEQYF	TGTGCCAGCAGCCCGGCGACAGGGGGTTACTACGAGCAGTACTTC
18	TRBJ1-5	TRBV28	TRBD1	NA	CASSFGTGGVGSNQPQHF	TGTGCCAGCAGTTTTGGGACAGGGGGCGTTGGTAGCAATCAGCCCCAGCATTTT
13	TRBJ2-7	TRBV29-1	NA	NA	CSVRAVGSYEQYF	TGCAGCGTCCGCGCTGTCGGGAGCTACGAGCAGTACTTC
13	TRBJ1-5	TRBV28	NA	NA	CASSSRAYQPQHF	TGTGCCAGCAGTTCGCGGGCGTATCAGCCCCAGCATTTT
16	TRBJ2-7	TRBV29-1	TRBD2	NA	CSVEAVAGAGSYEQYF	TGCAGCGTTGAGGCGGTTGCGGGAGCGGGCTCCTACGAGCAGTACTTC
14	TRBJ2-1	TRBV7-2	NA	NA	CASSWGLGSSEQFF	TGTGCCAGCAGCTGGGGACTTGGCAGCTCTGAGCAGTTCTTC
17	TRBJ1-2	TRBV27	NA	few	CASSFLGGETGSYGYTF	TGTGCCAGCAGTTTCCTGGGCGGGGAGACGGGTAGTTATGGCTACACCTTC